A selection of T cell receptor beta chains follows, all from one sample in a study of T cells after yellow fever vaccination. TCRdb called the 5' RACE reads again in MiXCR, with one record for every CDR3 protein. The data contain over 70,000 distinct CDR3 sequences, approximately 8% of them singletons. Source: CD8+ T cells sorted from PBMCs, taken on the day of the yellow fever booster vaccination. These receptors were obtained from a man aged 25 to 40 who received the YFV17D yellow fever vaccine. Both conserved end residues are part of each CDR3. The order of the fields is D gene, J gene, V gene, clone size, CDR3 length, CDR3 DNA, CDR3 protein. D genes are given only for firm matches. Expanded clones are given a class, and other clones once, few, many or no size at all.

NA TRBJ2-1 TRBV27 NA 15 TGTGCCAGCAGTTTTGTGGGACCATTCCAGGATGAGCAGTTCTTC CASSFVGPFQDEQFF
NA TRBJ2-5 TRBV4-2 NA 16 TGTGCCAGCAGTATACTAGGGGAGCGGGACCAAGAGACCCAGTACTTC CASSILGERDQETQYF
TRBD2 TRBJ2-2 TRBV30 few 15 TGTGCCTGGAGTGCGGGACTAGCGGCCACCGGGGAGCTGTTTTTT CAWSAGLAATGELFF
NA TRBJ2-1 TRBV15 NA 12 TGTGCCACCAGGGTATTCCCGGAGGAGCAGTTCTTC CATRVFPEEQFF
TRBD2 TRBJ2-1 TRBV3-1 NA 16 TGTGCCAGCAGCCAAGCAAGCCCTAGCGGACGCAATGAGCAGTTCTTC CASSQASPSGRNEQFF
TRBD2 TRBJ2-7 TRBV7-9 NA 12 TGTGCCAGCAGACTAGCGGGAAACGAGCAGTACTTC CASRLAGNEQYF
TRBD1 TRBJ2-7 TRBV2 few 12 TGTGCCAGTTCCGGGACAGGGGTCGAGCAGTACTTC CASSGTGVEQYF
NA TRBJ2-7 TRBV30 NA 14 TGTGCCTGGAGTTCCGGGGGAGGCCCCCTCGCAAGCGACTTC CAWSSGGGPLASDF
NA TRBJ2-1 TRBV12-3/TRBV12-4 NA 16 TGTGCCAGCAGTTTAGGGGGGCTTGGGGTTTACAATGAGCAGTTCTTC CASSLGGLGVYNEQFF
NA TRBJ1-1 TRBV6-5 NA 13 TGTGCCAGCAGTTATTCTCAGCAGAGTGAAGCTTTCTTT CASSYSQQSEAFF
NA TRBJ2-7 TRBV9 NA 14 TGTGCCAGCAGCGTAGAAGGTCTATCCTACGAGCAGTACTTC CASSVEGLSYEQYF
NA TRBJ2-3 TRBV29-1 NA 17 TGCAGCGTTGAAGAGGGTTACTCGGCGGCTGGCAGTCCCGGGCAGTATTTT CSVEEGYSAAGSPGQYF
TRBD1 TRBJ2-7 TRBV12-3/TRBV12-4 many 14 TGTGCCAGCAGTTTGGAGGACAGGTCCCACGAGCAGTACTTC CASSLEDRSHEQYF
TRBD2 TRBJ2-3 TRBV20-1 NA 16 TGCTGTGCTAAGAACCCGGGGGGAGGGCCATGGGATACGCAGTATTTT CCAKNPGGGPWDTQYF
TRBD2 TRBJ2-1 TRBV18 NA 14 TGTGCCAGCTCCCAGGCCGGGACTAGCCCTGAGGGATTCTTC CASSQAGTSPEGFF
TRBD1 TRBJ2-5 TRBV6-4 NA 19 TGTGCCAGCAGTACCTACACCATCGGAAGGGACAGGGAACAAGAGACCCAGTACTTC CASSTYTIGRDREQETQYF
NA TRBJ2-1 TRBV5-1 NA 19 TGCGCCAGCAGCTTGGCAATCCCGGGATTCGCTACCTATAACAATGAGCAGTTCTTC CASSLAIPGFATYNNEQFF
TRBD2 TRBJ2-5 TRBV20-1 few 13 TGCAGTGCTCTTTTGACGGGGGGGAAGACCCAGTACTTC CSALLTGGKTQYF
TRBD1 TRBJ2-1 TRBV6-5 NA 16 TGTGCCAGCAGTTTCTCCCGGACAGGACATACCAATGAGCAGTTCTTC CASSFSRTGHTNEQFF
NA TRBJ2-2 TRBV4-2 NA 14 TGTGCCAGCAGCGAGACAGGCCCCCGAGGGGAGCTGTTTTTT CASSETGPRGELFF
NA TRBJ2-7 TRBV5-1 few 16 TGCGCCAGCAGCTTGGCGGAGAGGGGATCAATCTACGAGCAGTACTTC CASSLAERGSIYEQYF
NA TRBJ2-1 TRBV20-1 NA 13 TGCAGTGCTAGAGACCAGGGATACAATGAGCAGTTCTTC CSARDQGYNEQFF
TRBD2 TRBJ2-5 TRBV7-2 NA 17 TGTGCCAGCAGCTTAGGGCTGAGCGGGAGCCTCCAAGAGACCCAGTACTTC CASSLGLSGSLQETQYF
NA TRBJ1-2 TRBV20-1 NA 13 TGCAGTGCGAACGAGTGGCAGGACTATGGCTACACCTTC CSANEWQDYGYTF
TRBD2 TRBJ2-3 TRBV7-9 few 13 TGTGCCAGCTGCCGCGGGGGAGTAGATACGCAGTATTTT CASCRGGVDTQYF
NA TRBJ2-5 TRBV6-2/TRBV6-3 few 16 TGTGCCAGCAGTTACCCCGTGGGTAGCGGCCAAGAGACCCAGTACTTC CASSYPVGSGQETQYF